The 8 T cell receptor beta chains below were found in one sample sequenced in a study of blood T cells in healthy people across ages. Primed by a sample-barcoded 5' primer and a J-beta primer mix, a second PCR proceeded for 7 to 11 cycles. TCRdb reprocessed the 5' RACE reads with MiXCR, giving one entry per CDR3 protein. The sample contains about 930,000 distinct CDR3 sequences, 25% to 35% of which appear only once. This sample was shared with a second study, whose subject was T cells of mothers and their children.

What was sequenced was blood. Receptors originate from a middle-aged woman in good health.

The V and J genes are TRBV6-1 and TRBJ1-5; the D is unclear. The CDR3 consists of 13 residues. Germline V CDR1 and CDR2: MNHNS, SASEGT. V shed 1 base and J shed 7 bases, with 8 bases lying between them. The CDR3 bases are TGTGCCAGCAGTGAAGATTGGTACCAGCCCCAGCATTTT. This translates into CASSEDWYQPQHF.

This clonotype was seen repeatedly, ten times or more. The gene calls are TRBV24-1 and TRBJ2-5; possibly TRBD1 for D (6 bases). Deletions cut 4 bases from V and 3 bases from J, with 11 bases between. The germline V gene encodes CDR1 KGHDR and CDR2 SFDVKD. The CDR3 totals 14 residues. This chain's CDR3 is CATSEADRKETQYF. DNA for the CDR3: TGTGCCACCAGTGAGGCCGACAGGAAAGAGACCCAGTACTTC.

The rearrangement uses TRBV5-1 and TRBJ2-7; maybe TRBD1 (5 bases). The J call could be wrong; TRBJ2-4 is a better fit for the DNA end. This CDR3 contains 16 residues. The germline V gene has CDR1 SGHRS and CDR2 YFSETQ. CDR3 in amino acids: CASSLGPPGPGNIQYF. The CDR3 region has the DNA TGCGCCAGCAGCTTGGGCCCCCCAGGGCCAGGAAACATTCAGTACTTC.

This clonotype was observed once. The rearrangement joins TRBV29-1 to TRBJ2-7; tentative D call: TRBD2 (5 bases). The germline V gene has CDR1 SQVTM and CDR2 ANQGSEA. The CDR3 is 12 residues long. Trimming left V 4 bases short and J 2 bases short, with 9 bases between. DNA of the CDR3: TGCAGCGTTGGAGCGGTTACCTACGAGCAGTACTTC. Translation gives CSVGAVTYEQYF.

The V call is TRBV28, the J call TRBJ2-3; possible D gene TRBD2, 6 bases. CDR1 is MDHEN and CDR2 is SYDVKM in the germline V gene. Trimming pared 2 bases from V and 2 bases from J, leaving 14 bases between. The CDR3 contains 16 residues. The DNA for the CDR3 is TGTGCCAGCAGTTTACCCCGGGGAGGAGTCACAGATACGCAGTATTTT. Its translation: CASSLPRGGVTDTQYF.

CDR3: CASSDRGQQETQYF. The CDR3 nucleotides read TGTGCCAGCAGCGATAGGGGACAGCAAGAGACCCAGTACTTC. V is TRBV3-1 and J is TRBJ2-5; 7 bases line up with TRBD1. Trimming took 5 bases from V and 2 from J; bases not matched to a gene: 5. The CDR3 loop spans 14 amino acids. Germline V gene lookup returns CDR1 LGHDT and CDR2 YNNKEL (reference sequence).

The chain recombines TRBV5-1 with TRBJ2-3; 7 bases match TRBD2. Germline values: CDR1 SGHRS, CDR2 YFSETQ. The CDR3 runs 16 residues. Trimming took 0 bases from V and 1 from J; bases not matched to a gene: 5. CDR3 DNA: TGCGCCAGCAGCTTGGTAAGCGGGGACCGCACAGATACGCAGTATTTT. Translating gives CASSLVSGDRTDTQYF. Drawing the rest from reference TRBV5-1 and TRBJ2-3, the complete variable domain is KAGVTQTPRYLIKTRGQQVTLSCSPISGHRSVSWYQQTPGQGLQFLFEYFSETQRNKGNFPGRFSGRQFSNSRSEMNVSTLELGDSALYLCASSLVSGDRTDTQYFGPGTRLTVL.

The rearrangement joins TRBV12-3 or TRBV12-4 to TRBJ1-1; 7 bases line up with TRBD1. Unmatched junction bases numbered 20, after V lost 7 bases and J lost 3 bases. The CDR3 loop spans 18 amino acids. The CDR3 DNA is TGTGCCAGCACCCAAATGGGGAGGGGGCTTGGGGAGTACACTGAAGCTTTCTTT. Translation: CASTQMGRGLGEYTEAFF.